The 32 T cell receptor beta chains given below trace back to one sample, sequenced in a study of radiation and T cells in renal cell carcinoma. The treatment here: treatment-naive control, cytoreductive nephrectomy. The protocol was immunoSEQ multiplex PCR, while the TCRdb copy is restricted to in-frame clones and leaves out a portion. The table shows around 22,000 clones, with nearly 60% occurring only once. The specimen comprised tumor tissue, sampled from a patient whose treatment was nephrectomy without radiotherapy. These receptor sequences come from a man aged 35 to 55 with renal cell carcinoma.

The CDR3 DNA follows: TGTGCCAGCAGCCCCTATACAGATACGCAGTATTTT. It specifies CASSPYTDTQYF. The genes are TRBV7-2 and TRBJ2-3; the D is unclear. The CDR3 has 12 residues. The germline V and J ends were trimmed by 5 bases and 3 bases, with 6 bases remaining between them. The V gene's germline CDR1 is SGHTA and CDR2 FQGNSA.

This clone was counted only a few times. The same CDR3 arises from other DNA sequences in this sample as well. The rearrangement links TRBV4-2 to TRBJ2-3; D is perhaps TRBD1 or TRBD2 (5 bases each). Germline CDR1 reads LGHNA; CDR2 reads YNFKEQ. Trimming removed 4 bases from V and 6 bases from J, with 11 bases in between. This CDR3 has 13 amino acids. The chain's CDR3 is CASSLEGTDTQYF. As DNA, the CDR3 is TGTGCCAGCAGCCTCGAGGGGACGGATACGCAGTATTTT.

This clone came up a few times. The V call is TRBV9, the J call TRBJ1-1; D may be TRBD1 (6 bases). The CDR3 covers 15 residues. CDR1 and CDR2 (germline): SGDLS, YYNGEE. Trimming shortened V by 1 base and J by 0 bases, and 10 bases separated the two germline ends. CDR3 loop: CASSVMGGLNTEAFF. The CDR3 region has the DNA TGTGCCAGCAGCGTAATGGGGGGGCTGAACACTGAAGCTTTCTTT.

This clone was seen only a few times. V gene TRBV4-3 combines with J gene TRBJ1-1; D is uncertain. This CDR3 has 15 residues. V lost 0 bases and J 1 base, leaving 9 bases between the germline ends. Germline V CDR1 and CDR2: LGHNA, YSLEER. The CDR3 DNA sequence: TGCGCCAGCAGCCAAGATTTAAAACAGAACACTGAAGCTTTCTTT. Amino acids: CASSQDLKQNTEAFF.

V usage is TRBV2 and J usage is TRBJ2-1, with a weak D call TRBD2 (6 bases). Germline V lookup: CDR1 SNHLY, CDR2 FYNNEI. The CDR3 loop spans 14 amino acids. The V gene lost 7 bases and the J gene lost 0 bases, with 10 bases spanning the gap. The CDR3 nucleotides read TGTGCCAGCATCAAGGACTACTCCTACAATGAGCAGTTCTTC. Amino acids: CASIKDYSYNEQFF.

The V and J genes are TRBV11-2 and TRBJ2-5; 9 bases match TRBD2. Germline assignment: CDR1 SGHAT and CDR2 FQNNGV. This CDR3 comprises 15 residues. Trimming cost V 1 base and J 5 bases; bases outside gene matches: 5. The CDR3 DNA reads TGTGCCAGCAGCTTAGTTCGGCGGGAGGGTGAGACCCAGTACTTC. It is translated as CASSLVRREGETQYF.

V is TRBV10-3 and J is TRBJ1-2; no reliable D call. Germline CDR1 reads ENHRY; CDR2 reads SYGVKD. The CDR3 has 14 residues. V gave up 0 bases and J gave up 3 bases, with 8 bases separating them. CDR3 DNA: TGTGCCATCAGTGAGTCGGGGTCTTACTATGGCTACACCTTC. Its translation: CAISESGSYYGYTF.

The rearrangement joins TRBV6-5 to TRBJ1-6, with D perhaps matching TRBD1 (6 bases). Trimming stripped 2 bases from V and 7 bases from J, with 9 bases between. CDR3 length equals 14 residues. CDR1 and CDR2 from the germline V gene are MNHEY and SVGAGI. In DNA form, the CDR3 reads TGTGCCAGCAGTTACGCAGGGGAGAATTCACCCCTCCACTTT. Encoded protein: CASSYAGENSPLHF.

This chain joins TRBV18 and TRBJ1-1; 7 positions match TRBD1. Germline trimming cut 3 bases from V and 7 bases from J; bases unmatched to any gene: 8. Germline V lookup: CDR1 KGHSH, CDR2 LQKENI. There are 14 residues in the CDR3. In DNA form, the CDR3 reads TGTGCCAGCTCACCGGGGACAGCCAGAGTTGAAGCTTTCTTT. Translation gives CASSPGTARVEAFF. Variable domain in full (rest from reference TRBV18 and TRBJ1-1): NAGVMQNPRHLVRRRGQEARLRCSPMKGHSHVYWYRQLPEEGLKFMVYLQKENIIDESGMPKERFSAEFPKEGPSILRIQQVVRGDSAAYFCASSPGTARVEAFFGQGTRLTVV.

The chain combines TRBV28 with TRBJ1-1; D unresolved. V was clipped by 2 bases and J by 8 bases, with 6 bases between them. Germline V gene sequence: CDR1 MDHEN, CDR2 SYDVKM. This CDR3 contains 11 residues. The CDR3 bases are TGTGCCAGCAGTTTACAGGTCGAAGCTTTCTTT. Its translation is CASSLQVEAFF.

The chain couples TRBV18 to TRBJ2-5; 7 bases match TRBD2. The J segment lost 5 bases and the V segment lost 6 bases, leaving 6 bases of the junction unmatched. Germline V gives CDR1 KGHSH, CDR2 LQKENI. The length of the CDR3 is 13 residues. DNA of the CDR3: TGTGCCAGCTCCCCCATGGGAGGGGAGACCCAGTACTTC. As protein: CASSPMGGETQYF.

The CDR3 DNA is TGTGCCAGTAGTATTTCGCTTACTAGAGCGGACGAGCAGTACTTC. Its translation is CASSISLTRADEQYF. The gene calls are TRBV19 and TRBJ2-7; possible D gene TRBD2, 5 bases. This CDR3 is built from 15 residues. The germline gives CDR1 LNHDA, CDR2 SQIVND (reference sequence). V lost 3 bases, J lost 5 bases, and 17 bases lay in between.

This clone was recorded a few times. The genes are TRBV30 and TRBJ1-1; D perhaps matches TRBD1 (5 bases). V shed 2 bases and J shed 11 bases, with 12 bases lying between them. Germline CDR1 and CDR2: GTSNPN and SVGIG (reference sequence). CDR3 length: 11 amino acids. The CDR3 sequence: CAWSQGVRAFF. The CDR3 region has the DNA TGTGCCTGGAGTCAAGGGGTGAGGGCTTTCTTT.

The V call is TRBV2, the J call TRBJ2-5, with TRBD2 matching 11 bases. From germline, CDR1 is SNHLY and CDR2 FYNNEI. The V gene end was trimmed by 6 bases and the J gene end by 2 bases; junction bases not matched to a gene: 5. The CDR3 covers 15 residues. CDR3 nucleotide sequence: TGTGCCAGCAGGGGAGGGACTAGCGGTCAAGAGACCCAGTACTTC. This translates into CASRGGTSGQETQYF.

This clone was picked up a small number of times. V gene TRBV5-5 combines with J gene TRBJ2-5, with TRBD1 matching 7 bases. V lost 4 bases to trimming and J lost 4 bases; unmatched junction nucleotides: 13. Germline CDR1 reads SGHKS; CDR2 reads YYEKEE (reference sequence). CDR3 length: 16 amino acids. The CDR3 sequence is CASSPLGTAGPETQYF. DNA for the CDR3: TGTGCCAGCAGCCCCTTAGGGACAGCTGGCCCAGAGACCCAGTACTTC. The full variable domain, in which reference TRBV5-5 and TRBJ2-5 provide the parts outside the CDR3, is DAGVTQSPTHLIKTRGQQVTLRCSPISGHKSVSWYQQVLGQGPQFIFQYYEKEERGRGNFPDRFSARQFPNYSSELNVNALLLGDSALYLCASSPLGTAGPETQYFGPGTRLLVL.

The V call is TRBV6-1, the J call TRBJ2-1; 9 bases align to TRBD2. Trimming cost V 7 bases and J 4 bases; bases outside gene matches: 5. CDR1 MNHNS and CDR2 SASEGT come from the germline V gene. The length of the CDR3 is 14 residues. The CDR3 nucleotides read TGTGCCAGCACCCGTAGCGGGAGTTACAATGAGCAGTTCTTC. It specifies CASTRSGSYNEQFF.

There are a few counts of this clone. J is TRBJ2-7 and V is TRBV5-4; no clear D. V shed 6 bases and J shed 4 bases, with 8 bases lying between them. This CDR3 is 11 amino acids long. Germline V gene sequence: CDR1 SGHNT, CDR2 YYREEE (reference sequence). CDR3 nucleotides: TGTGCCAGCAACCTTGGGTACGAGCAGTACTTC. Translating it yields CASNLGYEQYF.

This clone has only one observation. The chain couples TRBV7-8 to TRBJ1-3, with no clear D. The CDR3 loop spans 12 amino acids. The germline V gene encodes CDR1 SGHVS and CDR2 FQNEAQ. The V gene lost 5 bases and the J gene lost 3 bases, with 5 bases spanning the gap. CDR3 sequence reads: CASSPRGNTIYF. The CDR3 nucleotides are TGTGCCAGCAGCCCACGTGGAAACACCATATATTTT.

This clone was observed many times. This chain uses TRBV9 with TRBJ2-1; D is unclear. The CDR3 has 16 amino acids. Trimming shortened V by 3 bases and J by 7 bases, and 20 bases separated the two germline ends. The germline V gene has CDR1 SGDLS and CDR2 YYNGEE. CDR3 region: CASSGRTSAQRNEQFF. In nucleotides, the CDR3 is TGTGCCAGCAGCGGCAGAACTTCAGCCCAGAGGAATGAGCAGTTCTTC.

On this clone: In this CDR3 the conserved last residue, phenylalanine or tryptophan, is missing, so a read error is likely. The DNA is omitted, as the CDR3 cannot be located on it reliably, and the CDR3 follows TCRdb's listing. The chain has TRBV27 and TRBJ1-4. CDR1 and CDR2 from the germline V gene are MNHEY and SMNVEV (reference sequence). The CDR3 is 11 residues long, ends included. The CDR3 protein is CASSLSYGGGR.

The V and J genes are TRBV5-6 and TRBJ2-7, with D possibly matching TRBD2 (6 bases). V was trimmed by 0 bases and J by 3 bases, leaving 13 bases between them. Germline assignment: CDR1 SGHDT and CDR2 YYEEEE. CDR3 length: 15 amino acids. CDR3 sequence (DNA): TGTGCCAGCAGCTTGGGTTGGCCTAGCGACTACGAGCAGTACTTC. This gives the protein CASSLGWPSDYEQYF.

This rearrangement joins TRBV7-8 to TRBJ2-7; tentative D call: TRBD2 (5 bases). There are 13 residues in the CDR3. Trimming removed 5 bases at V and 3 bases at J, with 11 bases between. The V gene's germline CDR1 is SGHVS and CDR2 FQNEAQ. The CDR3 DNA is TGTGCCAGCAGCGCCGGGAACTACTACGAGCAGTACGTC. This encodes CASSAGNYYEQYV.

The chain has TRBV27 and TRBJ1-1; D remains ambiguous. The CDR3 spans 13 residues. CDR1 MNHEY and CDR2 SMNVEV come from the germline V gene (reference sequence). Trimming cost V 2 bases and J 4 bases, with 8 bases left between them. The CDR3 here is CASSLGGPTEAFF. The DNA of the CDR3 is TGTGCCAGCAGTTTAGGAGGACCCACTGAAGCTTTCTTT.

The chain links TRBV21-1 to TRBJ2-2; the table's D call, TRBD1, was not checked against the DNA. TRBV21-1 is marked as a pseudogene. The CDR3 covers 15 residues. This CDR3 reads CASTVSGTGSGELFF. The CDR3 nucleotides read TGTGCCAGCACCGTCTCCGGGACAGGATCCGGGGAGCTGTTTTTT.

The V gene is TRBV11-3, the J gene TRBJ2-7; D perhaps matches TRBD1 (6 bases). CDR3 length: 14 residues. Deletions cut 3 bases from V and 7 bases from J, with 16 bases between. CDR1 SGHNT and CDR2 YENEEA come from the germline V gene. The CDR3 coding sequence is TGTGCCAGCAGCTTTGACACAGGGCCGAGTGAGCAGTACTTC. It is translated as CASSFDTGPSEQYF.

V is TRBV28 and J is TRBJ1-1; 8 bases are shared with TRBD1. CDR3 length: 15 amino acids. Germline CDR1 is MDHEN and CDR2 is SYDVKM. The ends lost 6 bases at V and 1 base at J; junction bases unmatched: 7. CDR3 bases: TGTGCCAGCAGCCCAGGGGGCGCGGGGAACACTGAAGCTTTCTTT. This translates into CASSPGGAGNTEAFF.

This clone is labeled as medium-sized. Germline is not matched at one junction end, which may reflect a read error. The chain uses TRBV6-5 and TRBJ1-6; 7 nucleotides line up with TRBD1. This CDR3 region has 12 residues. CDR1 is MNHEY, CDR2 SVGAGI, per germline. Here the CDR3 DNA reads TGTGCCAGCAGTTCGACAGGGTCACTCCTCCACTTT. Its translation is CASSSTGSLLHF.

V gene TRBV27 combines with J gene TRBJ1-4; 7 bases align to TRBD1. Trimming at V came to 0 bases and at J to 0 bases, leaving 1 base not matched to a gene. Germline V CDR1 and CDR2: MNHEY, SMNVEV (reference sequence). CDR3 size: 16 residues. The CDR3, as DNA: TGTGCCAGCAGTTTATCGGGGACAGCAACTAATGAAAAACTGTTTTTT. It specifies CASSLSGTATNEKLFF.

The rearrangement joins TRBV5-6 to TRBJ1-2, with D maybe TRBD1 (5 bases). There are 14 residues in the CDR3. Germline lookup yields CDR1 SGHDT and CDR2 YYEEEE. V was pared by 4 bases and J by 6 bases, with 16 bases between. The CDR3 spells CASSLRQTNNGYTF. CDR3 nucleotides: TGTGCCAGCAGCCTGAGACAGACAAACAATGGCTACACCTTC.

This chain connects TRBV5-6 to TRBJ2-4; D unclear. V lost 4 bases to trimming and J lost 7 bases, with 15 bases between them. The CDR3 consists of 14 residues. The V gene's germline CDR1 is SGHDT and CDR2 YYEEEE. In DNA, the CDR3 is TGTGCCAGCAGCATGGACCGTACCTGGAACATTCAGTACTTC. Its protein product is CASSMDRTWNIQYF.

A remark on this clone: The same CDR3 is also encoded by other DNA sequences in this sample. CDR3 amino acids: CASSEAGRSNQPQHF. The CDR3 DNA reads as TGTGCCAGCAGTGAAGCTGGACGGAGCAATCAGCCCCAGCATTTT. The J gene is TRBJ1-5, the V gene TRBV6-1; D remains unclear. From germline, CDR1 is MNHNS and CDR2 SASEGT. The CDR3 is 15 amino acids. Between the trimmed V and J ends, which lost 0 bases and 1 base, there was a span of 7 bases.

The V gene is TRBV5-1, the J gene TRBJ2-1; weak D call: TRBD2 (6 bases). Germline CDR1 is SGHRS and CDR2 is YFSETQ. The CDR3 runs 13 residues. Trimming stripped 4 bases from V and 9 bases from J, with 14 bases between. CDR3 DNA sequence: TGCGCCAGCAGCGTGGGGGGAAGCAGTGAGCAGTTCTTC. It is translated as CASSVGGSSEQFF.